The clone carrying this T cell receptor (beta chain) has a handful of counts. Its target is not known. V lost 7 bases to trimming and J lost 5 bases; unmatched junction nucleotides: 5. The CDR3 length is 14 residues. CDR1 KGHDR and CDR2 SFDVKD come from the germline V gene. The data derive from a study of identical twins. Overall study findings and caveats: For out-of-frame alpha sequences shared by twins, low generation probability was in excess. Clonotypes of the beta chain that were abundant in cord blood carried fewer insertions (memory repertoires showed none).

One entry per CDR3 protein results from TCRdb running MiXCR on the 5' RACE reads. This table holds about 890,000 distinct CDR3 sequences, approximately 13% found once. These same records also appear under a second study, on yellow fever vaccine responses in identical twins. That report adds: A vaccine T cell response that seemed partly convergent and partly personalized was reported in twins.

V and J are TRBV24-1 and TRBJ1-5, with TRBD1 matching 9 bases. This receptor was taken from a woman under 30 in good health. The specimen sequenced was PBMCs. The CDR3 loop reads CATSGTGIYQPQHF. The CDR3 DNA sequence: TGTGCCACCAGCGGGACAGGGATTTATCAGCCCCAGCATTTT.